This T cell receptor (beta chain) was sequenced during a study of CD8+ T cells in alopecia areata. General study findings and limits: Possibly as an HLA-related effect, TCR sharing across patients appeared less clear than in mice. Scalp sequencing also captures normal skin's resident alphabeta T cells. The study found higher clonality in lesional than normal scalp, especially in alopecia totalis/universalis.

Comments on this clone: Its antigen is not identified.

Extracted RNA was reverse transcribed into cDNA, the sequencing template. Sequencing was performed with immunoSEQ multiplex PCR; in TCRdb, only in-frame clones are kept and a portion is missing. This sample has 100,000 to 130,000 clones; around 59% occur once, and the top ten carry 20%. The CDR3 is made up of 17 amino acids. Germline trimming cut 0 bases from V and 7 bases from J; bases unmatched to any gene: 10. Germline CDR1 reads SGDLS; CDR2 reads YYNGEE. This chain joins TRBV9 and TRBJ1-4; 9 bases align to TRBD1. The clonotype comes from a human donor in good health. The sequenced material came from CD8+ T cells sorted from blood. The CDR3 nucleotides read TGTGCCAGCAGCGTAGAGGAGTCGACAGGGGGGAGTGAAAAACTGTTTTTT. Its translation is CASSVEESTGGSEKLFF.